Listed below are T cell receptor beta chains from one sample, sequenced in a study of T-cell memory formation after mild COVID-19. Using its own MiXCR run on the 5' RACE reads, TCRdb lists one record per CDR3 protein. In the table there are hundreds of thousands of distinct CDR3 sequences, roughly 17% of which are singletons. The sequenced material came from PBMCs or a T cell subset sorted from them (not recorded which). Source of these receptors: a man younger than 30 who had mild COVID-19 (a few samples of this study predate the infection). Cell type and time point are not known. Both conserved end residues are trimmed from each CDR3. Part of the rows lack a size; the others show once, few, many or a class for expanded clones.

v_gene,abundance,j_gene,CDR3aa
TRBV6-2/TRBV6-3,.,TRBJ2-7,ASRPDGTYEQY
TRBV5-1,few,TRBJ1-1,ASSLFGGGNTEAF
TRBV10-3,.,TRBJ2-2,ALGTGATGELF
TRBV18,.,TRBJ1-6,ASSQQQGVNSPLH
TRBV7-9,few,TRBJ2-5,ASSSGVRQGYQETQY
TRBV15,.,TRBJ1-2,ATSRDMERQLSYGYT
TRBV5-1,many,TRBJ2-7,ASSLARNSGAGGSEQY
TRBV11-2,.,TRBJ2-7,ASSPFSGGGYEQY
TRBV5-6,few,TRBJ1-1,ASSAGPMNTEAF
TRBV12-3/TRBV12-4,.,TRBJ2-2,ASSLGISNTGELF
TRBV28,.,TRBJ2-1,ATHRSGYNEQF
TRBV7-2,.,TRBJ1-2,ASSRLGGEANYGYT
TRBV4-3,.,TRBJ1-1,ASSQEKTESNTEAF
TRBV13,.,TRBJ2-1,ASSSFKPGQEVSSSYNEQF
TRBV11-2,many,TRBJ2-7,ASSLNPSGGAGEQY
TRBV20-1,few,TRBJ2-3,SAHSTDTQY
TRBV20-1,.,TRBJ1-1,SARVLSSEAF
TRBV12-3/TRBV12-4,.,TRBJ1-6,ASSLAGIDNSPLH
TRBV20-1,few,TRBJ2-7,SARGGPLSYEQY
TRBV4-3,few,TRBJ1-4,ASSQDRQVGNEKLF
TRBV7-9,few,TRBJ2-2,ASSLVGLAEELF
TRBV5-1,many,TRBJ2-2,ASSTSDSSNTGELF
TRBV29-1,few,TRBJ2-2,SVGRGLNTGELF
TRBV12-3/TRBV12-4,many,TRBJ1-1,ASSSGEGTEAF
TRBV6-1,.,TRBJ1-6,ASNPTDANHSPLN
TRBV7-3,.,TRBJ2-1,ASSVDRGFNEQF